This T cell receptor beta chain was captured in a study of blood T cell repertoires in COVID-19. Study information: T cells, B-cell-depleted T cells, or PBMCs supplied cDNA or gDNA.

Per germline, CDR1 GTSNPN and CDR2 SVGIG (reference sequence). With V trimmed by 3 bases and J by 1 base, 14 bases remained unmatched. This CDR3 contains 19 residues. As originally analysed: Using reference gene primer amplification, nucleated cell counts were estimated. Repertoires were generated with immunoSEQ multiplex PCR, while TCRdb's copy carries only in-frame clones and drops some. V, J and clone size were drawn from that table, and D and trimming were deduced from the DNA. The data hold 150,000 to 200,000 clones, with less than 85% observed a single time. The chain has TRBV30 and TRBJ2-5, with 13 positions matching TRBD2. The sample consisted of peripheral blood. The source of this sequence is a man aged 50 to 60 who had recovered from COVID-19. The CDR3 sequence: CAWREFILAGGPIQETQYF. The CDR3 DNA sequence: TGTGCCTGGAGGGAGTTTATACTAGCGGGAGGGCCGATCCAAGAGACCCAGTACTTC. Combining the CDR3 with reference TRBV30 and TRBJ2-5 gives the whole variable domain SQTIHQWPATLVQPVGSPLSLECTVEGTSNPNLYWYRQAAGRGLQLLFYSVGIGQISSEVPQNLSASRPQDRQFILSSKKLLLSDSGFYLCAWREFILAGGPIQETQYFGPGTRLLVL.